This T cell receptor (beta chain) was retrieved from a study of T cells in Graves' hyperthyroidism and ophthalmopathy. The sample holds many counts of this clonotype. Its target is unknown. The CDR3 length is 16 residues. V was clipped by 5 bases and J by 3 bases; unmatched bases: 7. Germline CDR1 MNHNS, CDR2 SASEGT. An approximately 10 ml volume of fresh peripheral blood provided the PBMCs. Study outcomes and limitations: Blood shared most expanded thyroid clonotypes above 0.001. Ophthalmopathy and stable hyperthyroidism were told apart by a 13 V-J model.

RNA transcripts gave rise to amplified TCR beta CDR3 regions. Using the HTBI primer set, a first-round RT-PCR was run on the TCR CDR3. TCRdb redid the calling of the multiplex PCR reads with MiXCR, one entry per CDR3 protein. The sample contains a few hundred thousand distinct CDR3 sequences, 15% to 19% of which appear only once. The V call is TRBV6-1, the J call TRBJ2-1, with 10 nucleotides matching TRBD1. The TCR comes from a woman under 30 with Graves' hyperthyroidism. Sequencing used blood. CDR3: CASSPSGTGDYNEQFF. In nucleotides, the CDR3 is TGTGCCAGCAGTCCATCCGGGACAGGGGACTACAATGAGCAGTTCTTC.